One and the same sample provided the 7 T cell receptor beta chains below, sequenced in a study of T cells in narcolepsy. Here immunoSEQ multiplex PCR was the method, and the copy in TCRdb shows in-frame clones only, minus some. Of about 10,000 clones listed, approximately 70% are singletons. Input material: CD45RA- memory CD8+ T cells from PBMCs. These TCRs come from a human donor with narcolepsy.

The chain couples TRBV7-6 to TRBJ1-1; 7 bases match TRBD1. Germline lookup yields CDR1 SGHVS and CDR2 FNYEAQ. CDR3 size: 15 residues. V was pared by 1 base and J by 11 bases, with 13 bases of the junction left unmatched. The DNA of the CDR3 is TGTGCCAGCAGCTTAGAACGGGACAGTTACCCTAGGGCTTTCTTT. Amino acids: CASSLERDSYPRAFF.

Only a few counts were recorded for this clone. The gene calls are TRBV28 and TRBJ1-4; D is unresolved. With 7 bases removed from V and 10 bases from J, the gap between germline ends came to 19 bases. The CDR3 is made up of 14 amino acids. The germline CDR1 and CDR2 sequences are MDHEN and SYDVKM. The CDR3 DNA reads as TGTGCCAGCACCCCGCGGACCTATTTCGGAAAACTGTTTTTT. Translating it yields CASTPRTYFGKLFF.

The chain has TRBV11-2 and TRBJ2-2, with 9 bases lining up with TRBD1. Germline values: CDR1 SGHAT, CDR2 FQNNGV. The J segment lost 5 bases and the V segment lost 6 bases, leaving 13 bases of the junction unmatched. The CDR3 length is 17 residues. Here the CDR3 reads CASRDTPGTGKTGELFF. For the CDR3, the DNA is TGTGCCAGCAGGGATACCCCCGGGACAGGGAAAACCGGGGAGCTGTTTTTT.

The V call is TRBV19, the J call TRBJ2-7; D not resolved. Germline CDR1 reads LNHDA; CDR2 reads SQIVND (reference sequence). The CDR3 totals 13 residues. V was clipped by 10 bases and J by 0 bases, with 13 bases between them. The CDR3 bases are TGTGCCACTTCGCTATCGCCCTCCTACGAGCAGTACTTC. The encoded protein is CATSLSPSYEQYF. Together with reference TRBV19 and TRBJ2-7, the CDR3 gives the full variable domain: DGGITQSPKYLFRKEGQNVTLSCEQNLNHDAMYWYRQDPGQGLRLIYYSQIVNDFQKGDIAEGYSVSREKKESFPLTVTSAQKNPTAFYLCATSLSPSYEQYFGPGTRLTVT.

A single count supports this clone. The sample has other DNA sequences that encode this CDR3 too. The CDR3 protein is CASRTLSGSSDEQFF. The CDR3 coding sequence is TGTGCCAGCAGGACCCTTAGCGGGAGTTCGGATGAGCAGTTCTTC. The chain recombines TRBV21-1 with TRBJ2-1; the D call of TRBD2 is as the table states it, not checked on the DNA. TRBV21-1 is shown as a pseudogene. The CDR3 runs to 15 residues.

The chain has TRBV7-3 and TRBJ2-1, with 7 bases lining up with TRBD2. Trimming took 5 bases from V and 0 from J; bases not matched to a gene: 4. CDR3 length: 15 residues. Germline CDR1 and CDR2: SGHTA and FQGTGA. The CDR3 sequence: CASSPSGSSYNEQFF. For the CDR3, the DNA is TGTGCCAGCAGCCCTAGCGGCAGCTCCTACAATGAGCAGTTCTTC.

The rearrangement joins TRBV6-4 to TRBJ2-6; D is undetermined. The germline V gene encodes CDR1 MRHNA and CDR2 SNTAGT. The CDR3 runs 16 residues. V was cut by 3 bases and J by 1 base, with 10 bases left in between. Here the CDR3 DNA reads TGTGCCAGCAGTGAGAACAAGGGATCTGGGGCCAACGTCCTGACTTTC. Amino acid sequence: CASSENKGSGANVLTF.